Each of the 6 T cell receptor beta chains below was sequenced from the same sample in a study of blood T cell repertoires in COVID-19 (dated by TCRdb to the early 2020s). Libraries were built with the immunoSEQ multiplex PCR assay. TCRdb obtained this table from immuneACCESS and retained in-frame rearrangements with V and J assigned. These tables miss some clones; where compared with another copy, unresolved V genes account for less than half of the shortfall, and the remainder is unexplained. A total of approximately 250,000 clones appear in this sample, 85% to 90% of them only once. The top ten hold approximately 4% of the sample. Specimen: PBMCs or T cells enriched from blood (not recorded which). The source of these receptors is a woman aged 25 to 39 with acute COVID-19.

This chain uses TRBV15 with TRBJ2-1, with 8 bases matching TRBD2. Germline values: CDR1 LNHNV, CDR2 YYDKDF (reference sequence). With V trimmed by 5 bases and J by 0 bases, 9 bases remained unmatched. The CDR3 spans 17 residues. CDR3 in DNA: TGTGCCACCAGCGAAGGATTAAGCGGGGGCTCCTACAATGAGCAGTTCTTC. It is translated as CATSEGLSGGSYNEQFF.

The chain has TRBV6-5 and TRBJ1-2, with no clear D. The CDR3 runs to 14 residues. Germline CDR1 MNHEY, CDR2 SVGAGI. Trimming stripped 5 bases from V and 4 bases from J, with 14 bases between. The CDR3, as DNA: TGTGCCAGCAGTAACGAGGGAAGTGGCTATGGCTACACCTTC. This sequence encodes CASSNEGSGYGYTF.

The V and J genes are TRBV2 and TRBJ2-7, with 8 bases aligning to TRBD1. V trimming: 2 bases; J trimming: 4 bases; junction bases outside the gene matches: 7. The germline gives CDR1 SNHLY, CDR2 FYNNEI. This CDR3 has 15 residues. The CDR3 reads CASSEWQGATYEQYF. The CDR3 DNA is TGTGCCAGCAGTGAATGGCAGGGGGCGACGTACGAGCAGTACTTC.

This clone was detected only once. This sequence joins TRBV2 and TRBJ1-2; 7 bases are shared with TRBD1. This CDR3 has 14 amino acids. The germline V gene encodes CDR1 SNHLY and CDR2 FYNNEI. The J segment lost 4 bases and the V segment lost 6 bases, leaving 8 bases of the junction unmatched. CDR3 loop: CASSGTASSYGYTF. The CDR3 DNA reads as TGTGCCAGCAGCGGGACAGCCAGTAGCTATGGCTACACCTTC.

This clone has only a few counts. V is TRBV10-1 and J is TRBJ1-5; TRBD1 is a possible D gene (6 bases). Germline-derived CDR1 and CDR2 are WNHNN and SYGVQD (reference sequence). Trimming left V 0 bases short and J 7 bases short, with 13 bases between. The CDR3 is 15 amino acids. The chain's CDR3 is CASSESGHGDQPQHF. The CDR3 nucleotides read TGCGCCAGCAGTGAGTCGGGACACGGGGACCAGCCCCAGCATTTT.

For the CDR3, the DNA is TGTGCCAGCAGTCGTGGGGCAGGGGGCCGGTATGGCTACACCTTC. It translates to CASSRGAGGRYGYTF. V is TRBV27 and J is TRBJ1-2; 8 bases fit TRBD1. The CDR3 extends over 15 amino acids. V shed 5 bases, J shed 5 bases, and the junction held 10 bases outside the gene matches. Germline V lookup: CDR1 MNHEY, CDR2 SMNVEV (reference sequence).